This TCR beta chain was retrieved from a study of CD8 T cells in ankylosing spondylitis. This CDR3 contains 14 residues. Germline lookup yields CDR1 SGHVS and CDR2 FQNEAQ. Trimming stripped 4 bases from V and 5 bases from J, with 11 bases between. TCRdb re-called the 5' RACE reads through MiXCR, storing one row per CDR3 protein. The data contain 200,000 to 250,000 distinct CDR3 sequences, 8% to 11% of them singletons. This sequence originates from a male donor with ankylosing spondylitis or in good health (not recorded which). The chain links TRBV7-8 to TRBJ1-4; D is unresolved. Sequencing was done on a sample of blood, either unsorted or a sorted T cell fraction (not recorded which). In DNA form, the CDR3 reads TGTGCCAGCAGCTGGGAAGTGGGCAATGAAAAACTGTTTTTT. This gives the protein CASSWEVGNEKLFF.